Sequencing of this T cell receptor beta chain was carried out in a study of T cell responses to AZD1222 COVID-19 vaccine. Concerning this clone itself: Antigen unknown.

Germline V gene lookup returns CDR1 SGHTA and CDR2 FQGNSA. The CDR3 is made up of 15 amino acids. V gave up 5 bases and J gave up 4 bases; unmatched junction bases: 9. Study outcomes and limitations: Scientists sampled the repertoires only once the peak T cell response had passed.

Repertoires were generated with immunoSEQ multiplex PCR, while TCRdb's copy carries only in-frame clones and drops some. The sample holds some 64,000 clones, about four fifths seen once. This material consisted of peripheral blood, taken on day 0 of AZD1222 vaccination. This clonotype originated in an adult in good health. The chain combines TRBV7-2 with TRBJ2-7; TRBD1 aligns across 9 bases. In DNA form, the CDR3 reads TGTGCCAGCAGCCCGAAAACAGGGGGCAATTACGAGCAGTACTTC. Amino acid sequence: CASSPKTGGNYEQYF. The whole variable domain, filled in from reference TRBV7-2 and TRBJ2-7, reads GAGVSQSPSNKVTEKGKDVELRCDPISGHTALYWYRQSLGQGLEFLIYFQGNSAPDKSGLPSDRFSAERTGGSVSTLTIQRTQQEDSAVYLCASSPKTGGNYEQYFGPGTRLTVT.